These 4 T cell receptor beta chains came from one sample sequenced in a study of circulating CD8 cells and anti-PD-1 response in melanoma. Each library started from 15 ng of total RNA using the QIAseq Immune Repertoire TCR panel. TCRdb independently ran MiXCR on the reads; one entry per CDR3 protein. There are about 320 distinct CDR3 sequences in the sample; 3.5% to 5% occur only once, and 28% lies in the top ten. Live CD3+CD8+TCRalphabeta+ cells were sorted into four subsets by PD-1 and/or TIGIT. This material consisted of CD8+ T cells from PBMCs, taken at baseline or after one month of anti-PD-1 therapy (not recorded which). Receptor source: a human donor with melanoma.

In this sample, this clonotype is large (0.1 to 1%). CDR3 DNA: TGTGCCAGCAGTGAAGTGGGGACTAGCGAGTTCTTC. The encoded protein is CASSEVGTSEFF. The chain has TRBV2 and TRBJ2-1, with 10 bases lining up with TRBD2. J was trimmed by 14 bases and V by 1 base; bases with no gene match: 2. Germline CDR1 and CDR2: SNHLY and FYNNEI. There are 12 residues in the CDR3.

By proportion, this clonotype is large (0.1 to 1%). The chain combines TRBV19 with TRBJ1-5; D ambiguous. Germline V gene data show CDR1 as LNHDA and CDR2 as SQIVND (reference sequence). V shed 4 bases and J shed 4 bases, with 8 bases lying between them. This CDR3 is built from 13 residues. CDR3 amino acids: CASSTLNNQPQHF. CDR3 DNA: TGTGCCAGTAGTACCCTGAATAATCAGCCCCAGCATTTT. Drawing the rest from reference TRBV19 and TRBJ1-5, the complete variable domain is DGGITQSPKYLFRKEGQNVTLSCEQNLNHDAMYWYRQDPGQGLRLIYYSQIVNDFQKGDIAEGYSVSREKKESFPLTVTSAQKNPTAFYLCASSTLNNQPQHFGDGTRLSIL.

By frequency in the sample, this clonotype is large (0.1 to 1%). This chain uses TRBV29-1 with TRBJ1-5; a possible D gene is TRBD1 (6 bases). This CDR3 spans 11 amino acids. Germline V CDR1 and CDR2: SQVTM, ANQGSEA. The V end lost 4 bases, the J end lost 9 bases, and 10 bases lay between the germline ends. The CDR3 DNA is TGCAGCGTTGGGGCACAGGGGCCCCAGCATTTT. It codes for CSVGAQGPQHF.

In this sample, this clonotype is large. CDR3 sequence reads: CASSDSGGSSYNEQFF. CDR3 in DNA: TGTGCCAGCAGTGACTCAGGAGGTTCGTCCTACAATGAGCAGTTCTTC. The rearrangement uses TRBV6-4 and TRBJ2-1; D might be TRBD2 (5 bases). With 0 bases removed from V and 1 base from J, the gap between germline ends came to 10 bases. CDR3 length: 16 amino acids. Per the germline V gene, CDR1 is MRHNA and CDR2 is SNTAGT.